This TCR beta chain was identified in a study of spatial heterogeneity in lung cancer. Study-level background: Detection consistently captured more beta-chain sequences than alpha-chain sequences.

The library protocol tagged each TCR cDNA with a unique molecular identifier. Via MiXCR, TCRdb re-called the 5' RACE reads, giving one row per CDR3 protein. The sample carries about 39,000 distinct CDR3 sequences, around 3.1% recorded once. The CDR3 extends over 16 amino acids. Trimming removed 0 bases from V and 4 bases from J, with 11 bases in between. The time point was: sample taken at primary tumor resection. Whole RNA came from tumor, nontumor lung or frozen PBMC and was sequenced without being sorted. Sequences were derived from normal lung tissue next to the tumor, sampled at surgery. The TCR comes from a male donor with early-stage non-small cell lung cancer. The chain employs TRBV5-3 and TRBJ2-6; the D gene is possibly TRBD1 (6 bases). TRBV5-3 falls under the ORF class, with uncertain function. DNA of the CDR3: TGTGCCAGAAGCTTGGCCTGGGGGCGAGGGGCCAACGTCCTGACTTTC. Translating it yields CARSLAWGRGANVLTF.